The present TCR beta chain was sequenced within a study of PD-L1 blockade in urothelial cancer. Time point specified: pretreatment peripheral blood. The CDR3 has 16 residues. Germline-derived CDR1 and CDR2 are SGHTA and FQGTGA. Unmatched junction bases numbered 3, after V lost 4 bases and J lost 4 bases. TCRdb keeps only in-frame clones here, not all; method: immunoSEQ multiplex PCR. The sample gives fewer than 65,000 clones, about 86% of which show up once; 3% to 4% is in the top ten. J is TRBJ2-2 and V is TRBV7-3, with 13 bases matching TRBD2. This material consisted of PBMCs, taken around atezolizumab (anti-PD-L1) treatment. This clonotype was obtained from a man between 65 and 85 years old with urothelial cancer. The CDR3 region has the DNA TGTGCCAGCAGCTCTGGACTAGCGGGAGTCACCGGGGAGCTGTTTTTT. Its translation: CASSSGLAGVTGELFF.